The sample holds a few counts of the clone carrying this T cell receptor beta chain. CDR1 and CDR2 from the germline V gene are DFQATT and SNEGSKA (reference sequence). The CDR3 has 13 residues. V lost 3 bases, J lost 6 bases, and 12 bases lay in between. These data originate in a study of blood T cells in healthy people across ages. Per sample, at least 6 micrograms of total RNA were extracted. For the second PCR, which ran for 7 to 11 cycles, a sample-barcoded 5' primer and a J-beta primer mix were used. A tag from a template-switch adaptor with 12 random nucleotides marked each cDNA molecule. Paired-end reads containing CDR3 totaled no fewer than 2.5 million for each sample. A single record per CDR3 protein comes from TCRdb applying MiXCR to the 5' RACE reads. The repertoire holds approximately 760,000 distinct CDR3 sequences, with 20% to 25% as singletons. In addition, the sample was reused for a study of T cells of mothers and their children. That paper adds: The TCR beta CDR3 read count exceeded 8 million for each mother and was some 2.7 million for each child.

Material for sequencing was blood. This TCR was sampled from a boy between 10 and 17 years old in good health. The chain has TRBV20-1 and TRBJ1-5, with unresolved D. CDR3 region: CSASRSPSQPQHF. CDR3 DNA: TGCAGTGCTAGTCGCTCCCCCAGTCAGCCCCAGCATTTT.